This T cell receptor beta chain was identified during a study of early T cells in non-severe SARS-CoV-2 infection. For the study at large: Sequencing used unsorted whole-blood bulk RNA, so chains lack pairing.

CDR1 is DFQATT and CDR2 is SNEGSKA in the germline V gene (reference sequence). CDR3 size: 13 residues. The junction had 8 bases not matched to a gene; V was cut back by 5 bases and J by 7 bases. Many counts were recorded for this clonotype. Its target is unknown. Attachment of unique molecular identifiers was made to individual cDNA molecules. In TCRdb, the 5' RACE reads were re-called with MiXCR into one record per CDR3 protein. The table lists around 31,000 distinct CDR3 sequences, approximately 5.3% of them singletons. Findings and limits, study-wide: Matching with VDJdb favored anti-spike CD8 responses (missing private and CD4 specificities).

The genes are TRBV20-1 and TRBJ2-1, with 7 bases that match TRBD2. This sequence originates from an adult who was a healthcare worker with PCR-confirmed SARS-CoV-2 infection or an uninfected control (not recorded which). The sequencing sample was made of whole blood. CDR3 nucleotide sequence: TGCAGTGCTCCGGTCCGGGGAGGGAATGAGCAGTTCTTC. It codes for CSAPVRGGNEQFF.